This TCR beta chain was sequenced during a study of CD8 T cells in Susac syndrome. RNA amounts of 0.5 to 1 ug underwent reverse transcription with random hexamers. Across 54 Vbeta and 13 Jbeta, TCR beta CDR3 was amplified with immunoSEQ multiplex PCR. Using its own MiXCR run on the immunoSEQ multiplex PCR reads, TCRdb lists one record per CDR3 protein. The table lists about 120,000 distinct CDR3 sequences, roughly 94% of them singletons, with roughly 0.098% in the top ten. The V end was cut by 5 bases, the J end by 4 bases, with 9 bases between. This CDR3 has 11 amino acids. Germline CDR1 reads DFQATT; CDR2 reads SNEGSKA (reference sequence).

The chain employs TRBV20-1 and TRBJ2-7; D remains unclear. Source material: CD4+ T cells from PBMCs. This TCR was sampled from a human donor in good health. The DNA for the CDR3 is TGCAGTGCTCCTCTAGGATACGAGCAGTACTTC. It is translated as CSAPLGYEQYF.